This T cell receptor (beta chain) was sequenced during a study of identical twins (dated by TCRdb to 2016 to 2018). Looking at the study overall: To test whether fetal clonotypes persist, this study deep-sequenced TCR alpha and beta repertoires from monozygotic twins, from unrelated adults of various ages, and from cord blood. Replicate twin experiments were performed at different times using different library preparation protocols to rule out contamination. Summary of the overall study and its limitations: In monozygotic twins, recombination models systematically underestimated out-of-frame TCR alpha sharing, but the models matched the sharing seen between unrelated individuals. Compared with coincidental sharing between unrelated individuals, out-of-frame TCR alpha sequences shared between twins had an excess of sequences with low generation probability. Fewer insertions were carried by abundant cord blood beta clonotypes, a similar but weaker trend appeared in young adult naive repertoires, and no such trend appeared in memory repertoires. In beta out-of-frame sequences, excess twin sharing was weaker, because having fewer shared sequences lowered the signal-to-noise ratio. Zero-insertion analyses could be partly confounded by invariant T cells such as MAIT and iNKT, though diverse VJ usage argued against such confounding for most clonotypes. Because the same donors could not be followed over many years, the conclusions relied on cross-sectional statistical analysis.

All donors were healthy Caucasians. Miltenyi CD45RO+ enrichment and human naive T-cell isolation kits were used to isolate memory (CD45RO+) and naive T cells from PBMC. Library preparation was by 5' RACE. The instrument was an Illumina HiSeq 2000. A universal primer binding site was added through template switching, and the final cDNA carried a unique molecular identifier so that TCR cDNA molecules could be counted accurately. Specific primers in the conserved constant-segment region were used to synthesize first-strand cDNA for TCR alpha and beta chains. Each cDNA library was double barcoded, with a SMART-Mk sample barcode plus Illumina barcodes, to control for contamination. TruSeq adapter sequences along with Illumina sample barcodes were introduced in two successive PCR steps. Sequencing of the TCR alpha and beta cDNA libraries was done on the Illumina HiSeq platform using custom primers. In the authors' own workflow: MiGEC processed the raw reads to extract unique molecular identifiers, while MiXCR was used to determine the CDR3 positions. Recombination models were inferred per individual with the repgenHMM and IGoR tools using an EM algorithm. The analysis of shared clonotypes was done with the tcR package in R, with sharing normalized by the product of cloneset sizes. To study raw recombination free of thymic and clonal selection effects, out-of-frame nonproductive sequences were analyzed. Through fastp at Q25 and MiXCR, TCRdb rebuilt clones from the public reads, retaining in-frame beta chains. Merged by CDR3 protein, the rows form single entries marked with the most common genes and DNA. V and J calls and clone size were set by TCRdb, not the authors. The sample table lists 150,000 or so distinct CDR3 sequences, roughly 3.5% of them with a count of one. Jointly, the top ten make up approximately 7.6% of the sample.

Comment on this clonotype: The antigen it binds to is not known. No clone much larger than this one lies a single base away; base qualities are absent.

The germline V gene (reference sequence) provides CDR1 SGHAT and CDR2 FQDESV. V lost 5 bases and J lost 0 bases; the stretch between them is 14 bases long. The CDR3 holds 16 amino acids from the cysteine to the phenylalanine. Only the CDR3 part of the read is kept: 48 bases, read in frame from the first base. The chain joins TRBV11-1 to TRBJ2-1; no D gene can be assigned with confidence. The source material was memory T cells sorted from blood. The sample's cell subset or site, from its label and the paper: CD45RO+ enriched T cells. This sequence was found in a man between 18 and 35 years old in good health. The DNA sequence follows: TGTGCCAGCAGCCCCCGAGGCTTGAGCTCCTACAATGAGCAGTTCTTC. This gives the protein CASSPRGLSSYNEQFF. This CDR3, with the reference TRBV11-1 and TRBJ2-1 proteins standing in past its ends, gives the full variable domain EAEVAQSPRYKITEKSQAVAFWCDPISGHATLYWYRQILGQGPELLVQFQDESVVDDSQLPKDRFSAERLKGVDSTLKIQPAELGDSAMYLCASSPRGLSSYNEQFFGPGTRLTVL.